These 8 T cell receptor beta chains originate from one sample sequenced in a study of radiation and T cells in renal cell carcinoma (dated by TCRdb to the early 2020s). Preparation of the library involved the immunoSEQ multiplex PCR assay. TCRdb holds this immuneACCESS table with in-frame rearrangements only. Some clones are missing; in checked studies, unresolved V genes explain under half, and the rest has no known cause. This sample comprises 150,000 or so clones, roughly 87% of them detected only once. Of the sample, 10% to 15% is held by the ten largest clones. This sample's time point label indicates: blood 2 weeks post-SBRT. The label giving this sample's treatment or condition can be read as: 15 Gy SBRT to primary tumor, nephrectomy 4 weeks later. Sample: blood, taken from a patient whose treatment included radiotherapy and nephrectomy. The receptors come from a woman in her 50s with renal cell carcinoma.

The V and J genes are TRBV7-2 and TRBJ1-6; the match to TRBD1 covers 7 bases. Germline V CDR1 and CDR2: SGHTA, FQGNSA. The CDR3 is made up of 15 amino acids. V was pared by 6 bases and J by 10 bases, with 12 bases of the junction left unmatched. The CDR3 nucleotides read TGTGCCAGCAGTCAGGGGGGCAGGGAGGGGTCACCCCTCCACTTT. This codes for CASSQGGREGSPLHF.

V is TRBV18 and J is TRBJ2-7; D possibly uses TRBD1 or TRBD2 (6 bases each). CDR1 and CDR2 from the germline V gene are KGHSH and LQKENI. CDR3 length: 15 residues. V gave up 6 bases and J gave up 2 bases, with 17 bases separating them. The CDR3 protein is CASSQMWGAAYEQYF. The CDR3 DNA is TGTGCCAGCTCCCAGATGTGGGGGGCTGCCTACGAGCAGTACTTC.

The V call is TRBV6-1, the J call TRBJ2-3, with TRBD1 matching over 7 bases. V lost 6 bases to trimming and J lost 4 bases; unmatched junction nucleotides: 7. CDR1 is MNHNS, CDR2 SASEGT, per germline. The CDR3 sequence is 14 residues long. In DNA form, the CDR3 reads TGTGCCAGCAGGGCGGACAGGCCTTCAGATACGCAGTATTTT. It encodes CASRADRPSDTQYF.

CDR3 sequence: CATSRSRGLETQYF. For the CDR3, the DNA is TGTGCCACCAGCAGAAGCAGGGGACTGGAGACCCAGTACTTC. V is TRBV15 and J is TRBJ2-5; tentatively, D is TRBD1 or TRBD2 (6 bases each). The CDR3 has 14 residues. Germline values: CDR1 LNHNV, CDR2 YYDKDF (reference sequence). V was trimmed by 2 bases and J by 5 bases, leaving 12 bases between them. The whole variable domain, remainder taken from reference TRBV15 and TRBJ2-5, is DAMVIQNPRYQVTQFGKPVTLSCSQTLNHNVMYWYQQKSSQAPKLLFHYYDKDFNNEADTPDNFQSRRPNTSFCFLDIRSPGLGDTAMYLCATSRSRGLETQYFGPGTRLLVL.

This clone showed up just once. CDR3 nucleotide sequence: TGCGCCAGCAGCTTGGCGGTCTCTGGGGCCAACGTCCTGACTTTC. It is translated as CASSLAVSGANVLTF. The rearrangement links TRBV5-1 to TRBJ2-6; D unresolved. Germline V CDR1 and CDR2: SGHRS, YFSETQ. The CDR3 contains 15 residues. Trimming took off 0 bases at V and 0 bases at J, with 4 bases between the two ends.

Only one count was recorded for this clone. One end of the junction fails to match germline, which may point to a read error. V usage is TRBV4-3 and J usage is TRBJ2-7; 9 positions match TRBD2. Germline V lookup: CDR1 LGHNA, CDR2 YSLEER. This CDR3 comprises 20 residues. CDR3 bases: TGCGCCAGCAACCAAGTGTCAGAGACATTAGCGGGGGCCCTCTCCTACGAGCAGTACTTC. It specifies CASNQVSETLAGALSYEQYF.

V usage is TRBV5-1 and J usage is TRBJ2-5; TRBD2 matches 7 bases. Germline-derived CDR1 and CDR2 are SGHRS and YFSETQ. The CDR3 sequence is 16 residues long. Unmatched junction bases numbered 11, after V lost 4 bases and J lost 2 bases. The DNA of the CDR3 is TGCGCCAGCAGCCCGAGGCCCTCTAGCGGACAAGAGACCCAGTACTTC. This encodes CASSPRPSSGQETQYF.

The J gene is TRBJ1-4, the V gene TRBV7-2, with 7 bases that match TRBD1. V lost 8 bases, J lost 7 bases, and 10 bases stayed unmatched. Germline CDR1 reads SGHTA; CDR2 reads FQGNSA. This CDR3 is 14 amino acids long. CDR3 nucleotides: TGTGCCAGCTCGGGCGGGACAGCCTCTGAAAAACTGTTTTTT. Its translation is CASSGGTASEKLFF.